Listed below are T cell receptor beta chains from one sample, sequenced in a study of blood T cells in healthy people across ages. Each CDR3 protein gets one entry after TCRdb re-called the 5' RACE reads with MiXCR. The table records 800,000 to 950,000 distinct CDR3 sequences, 45% to 50% of them present only once. The material sequenced was blood. The receptors here all came from a young man in good health. The CDR3 runs from the conserved cysteine through the conserved F or W. D genes are given only for firm matches. Expanded clones get a size class; other rows say once, few or many, or leave the size out.

- TRBD2 TRBJ2-3 TRBV20-1 TGCAGCGCGACGACTAGCGGGAGGGGAGATACGCAGTATTTT CSATTSGRGDTQYF
- - TRBJ2-4 TRBV20-1 TGCAGTGCTAGAAGAGGGACTGAGCAGTACTTC CSARRGTEQYF
few - TRBJ2-4 TRBV6-5 TGTGCCAGCAGCCCGTTAAGGGCTGTAGCCAAAAACATTCAGTACTTC CASSPLRAVAKNIQYF
- - TRBJ1-2 TRBV7-9 TGTGCCAGCAGCTTAGGTGCAGGGGAGGTCTATGGCTACACCTTC CASSLGAGEVYGYTF
- - TRBJ2-5 TRBV2 TGTGCCTGTAGAGTGGGGGGCCAAGAGACCCAGTACTTC CACRVGGQETQYF
- - TRBJ2-7 TRBV20-1 TGCAGTGCTAGGGTGACAGCTGTCTACGAGCAGTACTTC CSARVTAVYEQYF
- - TRBJ2-3 TRBV12-3/TRBV12-4 TGTGCCAGCAGTTTGGATCAACGGAGCACAGATGTGCAGTATTTT CASSLDQRSTDVQYF
few - TRBJ1-2 TRBV6-5 TGTGCCAGCAGTTACTCCAGCGGGTACTATGGCTACACCTTC CASSYSSGYYGYTF
- - TRBJ2-4 TRBV15 TGTGCCACCAGCAGAGACACACTTAGATTAGCCAAAAACATTCAGTACTTC CATSRDTLRLAKNIQYF
- TRBD2 TRBJ2-7 TRBV20-1 TGCAGTGCTAGAGGGGGACTAGCGGGGGGAAACGAGCAGTACTTC CSARGGLAGGNEQYF
- TRBD2 TRBJ2-1 TRBV5-1 TGCGCCAGCAGCTTGTTGCTCGTCCTAGCGGGATACAATGAGCAGTTCTTC CASSLLLVLAGYNEQFF
few - TRBJ2-5 TRBV2 TGTGCCAGCAGTGAAGCGGCCGGACTGTACCAAGAGACCCAGTACTTC CASSEAAGLYQETQYF
- - TRBJ2-7 TRBV25-1 TGTGCCACCTCCCCAGGGGAGATCACCTACGAGCAGTACTTC CATSPGEITYEQYF
few - TRBJ2-3 TRBV28 TGTGCCAGCACCCGAGTGGGGGGCTCGGGAGATACGCAGTATTTT CASTRVGGSGDTQYF
- TRBD1 TRBJ2-1 TRBV27 TGTGCCAGCATCAACAGGGGGTCCTACAATGAGCAGTTCTTC CASINRGSYNEQFF
few - TRBJ2-3 TRBV10-3 TGTGCCATCAGTGATGGACAGTCCAGCACAGATACGCAGTATTTT CAISDGQSSTDTQYF
- - TRBJ1-2 TRBV5-1 TGCGCCAGCAGGGCCCCCGAGGAGGGTGACTATGGCTACACCTTC CASRAPEEGDYGYTF